Shown below are 32 T cell receptor beta chains from a single sample sequenced in a study of T cells of healthy individuals. Each CDR3 protein is one row after TCRdb ran MiXCR on the 5' RACE reads. The sample lists around 80,000 distinct CDR3 sequences, about 5% occurring once. These receptors all come from a female donor in good health.

The chain couples TRBV20-1 to TRBJ1-1; D not resolved. The germline V and J ends were trimmed by 6 bases and 11 bases, with 19 bases remaining between them. The CDR3 covers 12 residues. Germline assignment: CDR1 DFQATT and CDR2 SNEGSKA (reference sequence). CDR3 loop: CSATQRTRRAFF. The CDR3 DNA reads as TGCAGTGCCACCCAGAGGACGCGTAGGGCTTTCTTT.

There are a few counts of this clonotype. The chain uses TRBV3-1 and TRBJ1-1, with D possibly TRBD1 on 6 matching bases. Trimming stripped 1 base from V and 5 bases from J, with 11 bases between. The germline V gene has CDR1 LGHDT and CDR2 YNNKEL (reference sequence). The length of the CDR3 is 14 residues. This CDR3 reads CASSQAQGGTEAFF. The CDR3 nucleotides are TGTGCCAGCAGCCAAGCCCAAGGGGGGACTGAAGCTTTCTTT.

This clonotype was recorded at least ten times. This chain connects TRBV2 to TRBJ2-1; D gene ambiguous. V lost 2 bases, J lost 8 bases, and 22 bases lay in between. CDR1 and CDR2 from the germline V gene are SNHLY and FYNNEI. This CDR3 has 17 amino acids. The CDR3 is CASSEFVGFEFLDEQFF. The CDR3 nucleotides are TGTGCCAGCAGTGAATTCGTCGGGTTTGAGTTTCTCGATGAGCAGTTCTTC.

This clonotype came up a few times. This rearrangement joins TRBV30 to TRBJ1-6; possibly TRBD1 for D (5 bases). Per germline, CDR1 GTSNPN and CDR2 SVGIG (reference sequence). The CDR3 consists of 15 residues. Trimming left V 3 bases short and J 7 bases short, with 16 bases between. The chain's CDR3 is CAWRMKGSGNSPLHF. For the CDR3, the DNA is TGTGCCTGGAGAATGAAGGGGTCGGGGAATTCACCCCTCCACTTT.

This clonotype was seen repeatedly, ten times or more. The chain carries TRBV6-2 or TRBV6-3 and TRBJ2-4, with 15 bases identical to TRBD2. The trim removed 2 bases at V and 0 bases at J, leaving 8 bases unmatched. The CDR3 has 20 residues. In germline, CDR1 is MNHEY, CDR2 SVGEGT. The chain's CDR3 is CASSYKGLAGGALAKNIQYF. As DNA, the CDR3 is TGTGCCAGCAGTTACAAGGGACTAGCGGGAGGTGCCCTAGCCAAAAACATTCAGTACTTC.

This sequence joins TRBV6-5 and TRBJ2-3; TRBD1 matches 8 bases. Germline assignment: CDR1 MNHEY and CDR2 SVGAGI. The V gene end was trimmed by 0 bases and the J gene end by 4 bases; junction bases not matched to a gene: 6. This CDR3 is built from 16 residues. The chain's CDR3 is CASSYSPDRAPDTQYF. The CDR3, as DNA: TGTGCCAGCAGTTACTCCCCGGACAGGGCCCCAGATACGCAGTATTTT.

This clonotype was found many times. This sequence joins TRBV4-1 and TRBJ1-4, with D possibly being TRBD1 (6 bases). The CDR3 totals 15 residues. V gave up 2 bases and J gave up 4 bases, with 11 bases separating them. Germline loops: CDR1 MGHRA, CDR2 YSYEKL. For the CDR3, the DNA is TGCGCCAGCAGCCAATCGGACAGACTTAATGAAAAACTGTTTTTT. It is translated as CASSQSDRLNEKLFF.

Only a few counts were recorded for this clonotype. The chain employs TRBV20-1 and TRBJ1-1, with D uncertain. Germline V lookup: CDR1 DFQATT, CDR2 SNEGSKA (reference sequence). V gave up 5 bases and J gave up 1 base, with 11 bases separating them. The CDR3 is made up of 13 amino acids. The CDR3, as DNA: TGCAGTGCTGTAGACATTCCGAACACTGAAGCTTTCTTT. Its protein is CSAVDIPNTEAFF.

This clonotype has a count of ten or more. The J gene is TRBJ2-2, the V gene TRBV7-2; 8 bases are a match to TRBD1. Germline values: CDR1 SGHTA, CDR2 FQGNSA. After removal of 4 bases from V and 0 bases from J, the junction contained 4 bases not matched to a gene. The CDR3 totals 16 residues. CDR3 in amino acids: CASSSRTGSNTGELFF. As DNA, the CDR3 is TGTGCCAGCAGCTCACGGACAGGGTCGAACACCGGGGAGCTGTTTTTT.

This clonotype has a count of ten or more. This chain links TRBV10-3 with TRBJ2-7; 7 bases map to TRBD2. J gave up 0 bases and V 0 bases, and 5 bases lay outside the gene matches. This CDR3 has 16 residues. Per germline, CDR1 ENHRY and CDR2 SYGVKD. CDR3 DNA sequence: TGTGCCATCAGTGAGTCGTACGGGGGGAGCTCCTACGAGCAGTACTTC. Its protein is CAISESYGGSSYEQYF.

Regarding this clonotype: This may stem from a read error, because a much larger clone lies one nucleotide away. The CDR3 DNA reads as TGTGCCAGCAGCTTAGGCCTACTAGCGGGAGAGGGCGAGACCCAGTACTTC. Protein sequence: CASSLGLLAGEGETQYF. The rearrangement joins TRBV7-2 to TRBJ2-5; 11 bases map to TRBD2. The J segment lost 5 bases and the V segment lost 1 base, leaving 9 bases of the junction unmatched. The CDR3 is made up of 17 amino acids. Looked up from germline, CDR1 is SGHTA and CDR2 is FQGNSA. The complete variable domain, with remaining parts taken from reference TRBV7-2 and TRBJ2-5, reads GAGVSQSPSNKVTEKGKDVELRCDPISGHTALYWYRQSLGQGLEFLIYFQGNSAPDKSGLPSDRFSAERTGGSVSTLTIQRTQQEDSAVYLCASSLGLLAGEGETQYFGPGTRLLVL.

This clonotype was seen many times. The V gene is TRBV13, the J gene TRBJ1-1; D might be TRBD1 (5 bases). The ends were cut back, 5 bases at V and 2 bases at J, with 12 bases in the middle. The V gene's germline CDR1 is PRHDT and CDR2 FYEKMQ (reference sequence). There are 14 residues in the CDR3. The CDR3 bases are TGTGCCAGCAGCGATAACGACAGAAACACTGAAGCTTTCTTT. Protein sequence: CASSDNDRNTEAFF.

This clonotype was detected ten times or more. The gene calls are TRBV14 and TRBJ2-7; 15 nucleotides line up with TRBD2. This CDR3 is built from 15 residues. After removal of 4 bases from V and 4 bases from J, the junction contained 2 bases not matched to a gene. Germline CDR1 and CDR2: SGHDN and FVKESK. The CDR3 nucleotides read TGTGCCAGCAGCCGAGGACTAGCGGGAGGGTACGAGCAGTACTTC. Translating gives CASSRGLAGGYEQYF.

Many counts were recorded for this clonotype. The chain joins TRBV25-1 to TRBJ2-5; D remains unclear. Germline CDR1 MGHDK, CDR2 SYGVNS. CDR3 length: 13 amino acids. V lost 0 bases and J lost 5, with 7 bases in between. CDR3 amino acids: CASSEYSRETQYF. The CDR3 DNA is TGTGCCAGCAGTGAATATTCCCGCGAGACCCAGTACTTC.

The V call is TRBV20-1, the J call TRBJ2-1, with TRBD1 matching 8 bases. The CDR3 has 14 amino acids. Germline lookup yields CDR1 DFQATT and CDR2 SNEGSKA (reference sequence). V was pared by 5 bases and J by 13 bases, with 16 bases of the junction left unmatched. This CDR3 is CSARPPGQAIVQFF. CDR3 nucleotide sequence: TGCAGTGCTCGCCCACCGGGACAGGCGATTGTTCAGTTCTTC.

The chain carries TRBV9 and TRBJ1-5; the D is unclear. Trimming took off 0 bases at V and 5 bases at J, with 9 bases between the two ends. CDR1 is SGDLS, CDR2 YYNGEE, per germline. The CDR3 spans 14 residues. The CDR3 DNA sequence: TGTGCCAGCAGCGTAGCTGGGATCGATCAGCCCCAGCATTTT. It yields the protein CASSVAGIDQPQHF.

The rearrangement joins TRBV7-9 to TRBJ1-5; 9 nucleotides match TRBD1. CDR1 is SEHNR and CDR2 is FQNEAQ in the germline V gene (reference sequence). V lost 1 base, J lost 0 bases, and 7 bases stayed unmatched. The CDR3 has 18 amino acids. Here the CDR3 DNA reads TGTGCCAGCAGCTTAGTCCCGGGACAGGGTCATAGCAATCAGCCCCAGCATTTT. This encodes CASSLVPGQGHSNQPQHF.

This clonotype has ten or more counts. In nucleotides, the CDR3 is TGTGCCAGCAGAGCAAGCTTTAGCAATCAGCCCCAGCATTTT. Its translation: CASRASFSNQPQHF. The rearrangement uses TRBV27 and TRBJ1-5, with no clear D. Trimming pared 6 bases from V and 0 bases from J, leaving 9 bases between. CDR1 and CDR2 from the germline V gene are MNHEY and SMNVEV (reference sequence). CDR3 length equals 14 residues.

This clonotype was picked up many times. The chain combines TRBV6-5 with TRBJ2-3; D call uncertain. Trimming pared 2 bases from V and 2 bases from J, leaving 11 bases between. CDR1 is MNHEY and CDR2 is SVGAGI in the germline V gene. The CDR3 totals 15 residues. The CDR3 DNA reads as TGTGCCAGCAGTTACGGCTATTTAAACACAGATACGCAGTATTTT. Translation: CASSYGYLNTDTQYF.

In this sample, this clonotype turned up many times. The CDR3 DNA is TGCAGCGTTGAACAGGGTGAGGGGGCAGATACGCAGTATTTT. Encoded protein: CSVEQGEGADTQYF. J is TRBJ2-3 and V is TRBV29-1, with D possibly TRBD1 on 6 matching bases. The CDR3 loop spans 14 amino acids. Trimming left V 2 bases short and J 4 bases short, with 13 bases between. The germline gives CDR1 SQVTM, CDR2 ANQGSEA.

This clonotype was found many times. The chain uses TRBV7-2 and TRBJ1-1, with D unclear. The CDR3 totals 13 residues. V lost 6 bases to trimming and J lost 0 bases, with 8 bases between them. The germline gives CDR1 SGHTA, CDR2 FQGNSA. CDR3 DNA sequence: TGTGCCAGCAGTGAGGCCATGAACACTGAAGCTTTCTTT. It is translated as CASSEAMNTEAFF.

This clonotype was observed at least ten times. The genes are TRBV7-9 and TRBJ2-1; TRBD2 matches at 15 bases. J was trimmed by 0 bases and V by 3 bases; bases with no gene match: 3. Germline CDR1 and CDR2: SEHNR and FQNEAQ (reference sequence). The CDR3 runs 18 residues. The CDR3 reads CASSFGLAGGSSYNEQFF. DNA of the CDR3: TGTGCCAGCAGCTTCGGACTAGCGGGAGGGAGCTCCTACAATGAGCAGTTCTTC.

This clonotype showed up many times. This chain links TRBV11-1 with TRBJ2-7; no firm D call. Germline assignment: CDR1 SGHAT and CDR2 FQDESV (reference sequence). CDR3 length: 16 residues. Trimming took 5 bases from V and 2 from J, leaving 19 bases between them. The CDR3 sequence is CASSLVVSREPYEQYF. Written as DNA, the CDR3 is TGTGCCAGCAGCCTCGTGGTCTCTCGAGAGCCCTACGAGCAGTACTTC.

The rearrangement joins TRBV6-2 or TRBV6-3 to TRBJ1-1, with D tentatively TRBD1 (5 bases). In germline, CDR1 is MNHEY, CDR2 SVGEGT. Trimming took off 2 bases at V and 1 base at J, with 11 bases between the two ends. The CDR3 consists of 15 residues. The CDR3 DNA is TGTGCCAGCAGTTACGGTGGGACGGGGAACACTGAAGCTTTCTTT. It encodes CASSYGGTGNTEAFF.

This clonotype was found many times. The rearrangement joins TRBV21-1 to TRBJ2-7; the table's D call, TRBD2, was not checked against the DNA. TRBV21-1 has pseudogene status. The CDR3 loop spans 16 amino acids. CDR3 in DNA: TGTGCCAGCAGCAAAAGTATCACTAGCGGGAACTACGAGCAGTACTTC. This translates into CASSKSITSGNYEQYF.

This clonotype was counted only a few times. This sequence joins TRBV7-9 and TRBJ2-7; 14 bases align to TRBD2. CDR3 size: 16 residues. The germline V gene encodes CDR1 SEHNR and CDR2 FQNEAQ (reference sequence). V dropped 5 bases and J dropped 7; count of bases not matched to a gene: 10. The CDR3 DNA reads as TGTGCCAGCAGCCAAGGACTAGCGGGAGGCTTGAGGGAGCAGTACTTC. It translates to CASSQGLAGGLREQYF.

This chain links TRBV9 with TRBJ1-4; D ambiguous. Germline assignment: CDR1 SGDLS and CDR2 YYNGEE. The CDR3 has 16 residues. V lost 3 bases to trimming and J lost 4 bases, with 16 bases between them. CDR3 loop: CASSASLVDDNEKLFF. The CDR3 DNA follows: TGTGCCAGCAGCGCCAGTTTAGTGGATGATAATGAAAAACTGTTTTTT.

The chain couples TRBV12-3 or TRBV12-4 to TRBJ1-6; D may be TRBD1 (6 bases). CDR3 length equals 15 residues. Trimming took off 6 bases at V and 6 bases at J, with 15 bases between the two ends. CDR3 coding DNA: TGTGCCAGCAGCCCGGGACAACGGGGTAATTCACCCCTCCACTTT. As protein: CASSPGQRGNSPLHF.

This clonotype came up a few times. This chain connects TRBV7-8 to TRBJ2-7; no clear D. Per the germline V gene, CDR1 is SGHVS and CDR2 is FQNEAQ. The ends were cut back, 4 bases at V and 3 bases at J, with 16 bases in the middle. The CDR3 totals 15 residues. The CDR3 region is CASSSPKKTFYEQYF. The DNA for the CDR3 is TGTGCCAGCAGCTCCCCGAAGAAGACCTTCTACGAGCAGTACTTC.

This clonotype was counted at least ten times. V usage is TRBV20-1 and J usage is TRBJ2-1, with D maybe TRBD2 (6 bases). V lost 1 base and J lost 2, with 12 bases in between. The CDR3 runs 15 residues. CDR1 is DFQATT, CDR2 SNEGSKA, per germline (reference sequence). The CDR3 region is CSARGKIAAYNEQFF. CDR3 bases: TGCAGTGCTAGAGGTAAAATAGCGGCCTACAATGAGCAGTTCTTC.

The chain uses TRBV7-9 and TRBJ1-1; D is ambiguous. This CDR3 region has 13 residues. Germline CDR1 reads SEHNR; CDR2 reads FQNEAQ (reference sequence). Trimming took off 3 bases at V and 4 bases at J, with 9 bases between the two ends. This CDR3 reads CASSFNGGTEAFF. The CDR3 bases are TGTGCCAGCAGCTTCAACGGTGGCACTGAAGCTTTCTTT.

This clonotype has ten or more counts. This rearrangement joins TRBV20-1 to TRBJ2-3, with 9 bases that match TRBD1. Germline V gene lookup returns CDR1 DFQATT and CDR2 SNEGSKA (reference sequence). The CDR3 loop spans 13 amino acids. Germline trimming cut 5 bases from V and 2 bases from J; bases unmatched to any gene: 2. CDR3 protein: CSARQGDTDTQYF. The CDR3 DNA follows: TGCAGTGCTCGACAGGGGGACACAGATACGCAGTATTTT.